One T cell receptor (beta chain) is described in this entry. The record originates from a study of cytomegalovirus exposure and HLA in healthy donors. The germline CDR1 and CDR2 sequences are KGHSH and LQKENI. CDR3 size: 14 residues. J lost 3 bases, V lost 4 bases, and 5 bases had no gene match. Amplification used 60 Vbeta primers and 13 Jbeta primers. Profiled with immunoSEQ multiplex PCR; TCRdb holds only in-frame clones, not every one. The ten top clones account for 1.5% to 2%, within a sample of about 160,000 clones. Specimen: PBMCs. The chain has TRBV18 and TRBJ1-1; 7 bases line up with TRBD1. The origin of this receptor is a woman between 45 and 65 years old in good health and CMV-seronegative. DNA for the CDR3: TGTGCCAGCTCACTGAAACAGGGGTACACTGAAGCTTTCTTT. It specifies CASSLKQGYTEAFF.